This TCR beta chain stems from a study of identical twins. Points from the study as a whole: Cross-sectional statistics underpinned the conclusions; the same donors were not followed.

The germline V and J ends were trimmed by 2 bases and 4 bases, with 16 bases remaining between them. CDR1 and CDR2 (germline): SGHDT, YYEEEE. The CDR3 loop spans 15 amino acids. With regard to this clonotype: Its antigen is as yet unknown.

TCRdb redid the calling of the 5' RACE reads with MiXCR, one entry per CDR3 protein. The repertoire holds about 570,000 distinct CDR3 sequences, with 9.5% to 10% as singletons. The same data also contributed to another study, on yellow fever vaccine responses in identical twins.

The V and J genes are TRBV5-6 and TRBJ2-7; a weak D match, TRBD1 (6 bases). The sample comprised PBMCs. The receptor was isolated from a woman aged 18-30 years in good health. CDR3 in DNA: TGTGCCAGCAGCTTAGGTTACACAGGGCGTTACGAGCAGTACTTC. This translates into CASSLGYTGRYEQYF. The whole variable domain, filled in from reference TRBV5-6 and TRBJ2-7, reads DAGVTQSPTHLIKTRGQQVTLRCSPKSGHDTVSWYQQALGQGPQFIFQYYEEEERQRGNFPDRFSGHQFPNYSSELNVNALLLGDSALYLCASSLGYTGRYEQYFGPGTRLTVT.